These 16 T cell receptor beta chains were all obtained from the same sample, sequenced in a study of cytotoxic CD8 clonotypes in ibrutinib-treated CLL (dated by TCRdb to the early 2020s). What the time point label conveys for this sample: about a year on ibrutinib. The library was produced with the immunoSEQ multiplex PCR assay. The source is immuneACCESS, and TCRdb retained only in-frame sequences with V and J called. Part of the clones is not carried over; for the studies checked, unresolved V genes explain less than half of this, and the remainder is unexplained. The sample has 130,000 or so clones on record, approximately 77% of them singletons. The top ten clones comprise 28% of the sample. This specimen was PBMCs, taken after 12 months of ibrutinib treatment. The source of these receptors is a human donor with chronic lymphocytic leukemia.

The rearrangement links TRBV5-4 to TRBJ1-3, with 8 bases that match TRBD1. This CDR3 has 15 amino acids. The J segment lost 4 bases and the V segment lost 1 base, leaving 4 bases of the junction unmatched. The germline V gene has CDR1 SGHNT and CDR2 YYREEE (reference sequence). CDR3 loop: CASSLPQGAGNTIYF. The CDR3 DNA reads TGTGCCAGCAGCTTGCCGCAGGGGGCCGGAAACACCATATATTTT.

J is TRBJ1-5 and V is TRBV15; D perhaps matches TRBD1 (5 bases). From germline, CDR1 is LNHNV and CDR2 YYDKDF (reference sequence). Trimming stripped 1 base from V and 6 bases from J, with 16 bases between. The length of the CDR3 is 16 residues. CDR3 amino acids: CATSRGSGTPAQPQHF. As DNA, the CDR3 is TGTGCCACCAGCAGAGGCTCCGGGACGCCTGCTCAGCCCCAGCATTTT.

The chain joins TRBV7-2 to TRBJ1-5, with 9 positions matching TRBD1. The CDR3 is 15 residues long. Germline values: CDR1 SGHTA, CDR2 FQGNSA. The V gene end was trimmed by 5 bases and the J gene end by 7 bases; junction bases not matched to a gene: 9. CDR3 bases: TGTGCCAGCAGCGGAGCCGGGACAGGGTACCAGCCCCAGCATTTT. Protein product: CASSGAGTGYQPQHF.

This clone was found once. The V gene is TRBV6-5, the J gene TRBJ2-1; perhaps TRBD1 as D (5 bases). Per germline, CDR1 MNHEY and CDR2 SVGAGI. Trimming took 4 bases from V and 8 from J, leaving 12 bases between them. This CDR3 is built from 13 residues. The CDR3 spells CASSWGQAYEQFF. CDR3 sequence (DNA): TGTGCCAGCAGTTGGGGCCAGGCGTATGAGCAGTTCTTC.

This clone was detected only a few times. The chain uses TRBV6-1 and TRBJ1-4; D remains unclear. The ends were cut back, 6 bases at V and 5 bases at J, with 10 bases in the middle. The CDR3 spans 13 residues. Germline CDR1 and CDR2: MNHNS and SASEGT. The CDR3 nucleotides are TGTGCCAGCAGGCGTCAGTTAAATGAAAAACTGTTTTTT. Protein sequence: CASRRQLNEKLFF.

The rearrangement joins TRBV28 to TRBJ1-4; D gene unclear. The V end was cut by 6 bases, the J end by 2 bases, with 7 bases between. There are 13 residues in the CDR3. Per germline, CDR1 MDHEN and CDR2 SYDVKM. CDR3 amino acids: CASRQSTNEKLFF. CDR3 sequence (DNA): TGTGCCAGCAGACAGTCGACTAATGAAAAACTGTTTTTT.

V gene TRBV7-9 combines with J gene TRBJ1-1; D is uncertain. The length of the CDR3 is 13 residues. V lost 2 bases to trimming and J lost 11 bases, with 15 bases between them. The germline V gene encodes CDR1 SEHNR and CDR2 FQNEAQ (reference sequence). CDR3 nucleotide sequence: TGTGCCAGCAGCTTAAAGCCAGATCAAAACGCTTTCTTT. Translated, it gives CASSLKPDQNAFF.

The J gene is TRBJ1-1, the V gene TRBV6-5; D gene ambiguous. The germline V gene encodes CDR1 MNHEY and CDR2 SVGAGI. V was shortened by 0 bases and J by 7 bases, with 6 bases between the two germline ends. The CDR3 loop spans 12 amino acids. This CDR3 reads CASSYSNVEAFF. In DNA form, the CDR3 reads TGTGCCAGCAGTTACTCGAATGTTGAAGCTTTCTTT.

The V and J genes are TRBV29-1 and TRBJ2-7; 11 nucleotides match TRBD1. The CDR3 sequence is 14 residues long. Germline-derived CDR1 and CDR2 are SQVTM and ANQGSEA. J was trimmed by 3 bases and V by 6 bases; bases with no gene match: 7. Here the CDR3 DNA reads TGCAGCGTGGGCCGGGACAGGGGGGGCTACGAGCAGTACTTC. This codes for CSVGRDRGGYEQYF.

V is TRBV10-3 and J is TRBJ2-1; 8 bases agree with TRBD2. The junction had 3 bases not matched to a gene; V was cut back by 2 bases and J by 6 bases. The CDR3 length is 14 residues. The germline gives CDR1 ENHRY, CDR2 SYGVKD. DNA of the CDR3: TGTGCCATCAGTGAGGCGGGAGGTAGCAATGAGCAGTTCTTC. Encoded protein: CAISEAGGSNEQFF.

The rearrangement uses TRBV5-1 and TRBJ2-2; 7 positions match TRBD2. CDR3 length: 16 amino acids. The germline V gene encodes CDR1 SGHRS and CDR2 YFSETQ. Trimming took 2 bases from V and 3 from J; bases not matched to a gene: 7. DNA for the CDR3: TGCGCCAGCAGCTTTGGCGCGGGGGACCACACCGGGGAGCTGTTTTTT. It codes for CASSFGAGDHTGELFF. The full variable domain, its missing parts supplied by reference TRBV5-1 and TRBJ2-2, is KAGVTQTPRYLIKTRGQQVTLSCSPISGHRSVSWYQQTPGQGLQFLFEYFSETQRNKGNFPGRFSGRQFSNSRSEMNVSTLELGDSALYLCASSFGAGDHTGELFFGEGSRLTVL.

The rearrangement links TRBV4-2 to TRBJ2-3, with TRBD2 identical over 11 bases. V shed 0 bases, J shed 5 bases, and the junction held 10 bases outside the gene matches. Germline V gene sequence: CDR1 LGHNA, CDR2 YNFKEQ. The CDR3 is made up of 18 amino acids. The CDR3 coding sequence is TGTGCCAGCAGCCAAGATCCCACCTTAGCGGGAGGGATAGATACGCAGTATTTT. Translated: CASSQDPTLAGGIDTQYF.

This sequence joins TRBV11-2 and TRBJ2-7; 8 bases match TRBD1. Germline CDR1 reads SGHAT; CDR2 reads FQNNGV. The CDR3 runs 16 residues. V lost 5 bases to trimming and J lost 2 bases; unmatched junction nucleotides: 11. DNA for the CDR3: TGTGCCAGCAGCCCTGGGACAGGCAAGGCCACCTACGAGCAGTACTTC. Translating it yields CASSPGTGKATYEQYF.

The gene calls are TRBV6-5 and TRBJ2-1; 8 bases map to TRBD1. The V gene end was trimmed by 5 bases and the J gene end by 14 bases; junction bases not matched to a gene: 8. CDR1 and CDR2 from the germline V gene are MNHEY and SVGAGI. The CDR3 has 12 amino acids. The CDR3 region has the DNA TGTGCCAGCAGTCCCAGGGACAGGCGGAAGTTCTTC. It specifies CASSPRDRRKFF.

The chain employs TRBV5-1 and TRBJ2-5, with 7 bases lining up with TRBD1. This CDR3 contains 14 residues. Trimming at V came to 0 bases and at J to 2 bases, leaving 1 base not matched to a gene. Germline V gene lookup returns CDR1 SGHRS and CDR2 YFSETQ. The CDR3: CASSLEQGQETQYF. In nucleotides, the CDR3 is TGCGCCAGCAGCTTGGAACAGGGGCAAGAGACCCAGTACTTC.

J is TRBJ1-5 and V is TRBV28; 7 positions match TRBD1. CDR3 length: 15 amino acids. Per germline, CDR1 MDHEN and CDR2 SYDVKM. V dropped 6 bases and J dropped 2; count of bases not matched to a gene: 7. CDR3 region: CASSIGTAGNQPQHF. The DNA of the CDR3 is TGTGCCAGCAGCATAGGGACAGCCGGCAATCAGCCCCAGCATTTT.